The 4 T cell receptor beta chains in this list originate from one sample, sequenced in a study of shared T cell receptors in the human thymus. Method: immunoSEQ multiplex PCR; TCRdb's copy keeps in-frame clones and lacks some. The sample yields 500,000 to 550,000 clones, approximately 80% seen once. These sequences were also reported in another study, on human thymus T cells.

The specimen was thymocytes. The receptors derive from a boy under two years old with a congenital heart defect.

V usage is TRBV9 and J usage is TRBJ1-1; the D gene is possibly TRBD1 (5 bases). Germline V lookup: CDR1 SGDLS, CDR2 YYNGEE. The CDR3 is 13 residues long. Trimming pared 4 bases from V and 0 bases from J, leaving 7 bases between. CDR3 sequence reads: CASSLTVNTEAFF. The CDR3 nucleotides are TGTGCCAGCAGCTTGACAGTGAACACTGAAGCTTTCTTT. The variable domain in full, completed from reference TRBV9 and TRBJ1-1, reads DSGVTQTPKHLITATGQRVTLRCSPRSGDLSVYWYQQSLDQGLQFLIQYYNGEERAKGNILERFSAQQFPDLHSELNLSSLELGDSALYFCASSLTVNTEAFFGQGTRLTVV.

The rearrangement links TRBV10-1 to TRBJ2-7; TRBD1 aligns across 7 bases. CDR3 length: 14 residues. Per germline, CDR1 WNHNN and CDR2 SYGVQD (reference sequence). V was pared by 7 bases and J by 2 bases, with 8 bases of the junction left unmatched. This CDR3 reads CASTGTEPPYEQYF. Written as DNA, the CDR3 is TGCGCCAGCACCGGGACAGAGCCCCCCTACGAGCAGTACTTC.

The gene calls are TRBV5-4 and TRBJ2-7, with D tentatively TRBD2 (6 bases). CDR3 size: 14 residues. V was trimmed by 0 bases and J by 3 bases, leaving 10 bases between them. Germline V gene sequence: CDR1 SGHNT, CDR2 YYREEE (reference sequence). DNA for the CDR3: TGTGCCAGCAGCTTGGGACTAGGAGACTACGAGCAGTACTTC. Translated: CASSLGLGDYEQYF.

The chain uses TRBV25-1 and TRBJ2-7; the D gene is possibly TRBD1 (6 bases). The V gene's germline CDR1 is MGHDK and CDR2 SYGVNS. This CDR3 contains 15 residues. V was shortened by 5 bases and J by 3 bases, with 17 bases between the two germline ends. In DNA form, the CDR3 reads TGTGCCAGCAGTCCAACCGACAGGTTATTCTACGAGCAGTACTTC. Amino acid sequence: CASSPTDRLFYEQYF.